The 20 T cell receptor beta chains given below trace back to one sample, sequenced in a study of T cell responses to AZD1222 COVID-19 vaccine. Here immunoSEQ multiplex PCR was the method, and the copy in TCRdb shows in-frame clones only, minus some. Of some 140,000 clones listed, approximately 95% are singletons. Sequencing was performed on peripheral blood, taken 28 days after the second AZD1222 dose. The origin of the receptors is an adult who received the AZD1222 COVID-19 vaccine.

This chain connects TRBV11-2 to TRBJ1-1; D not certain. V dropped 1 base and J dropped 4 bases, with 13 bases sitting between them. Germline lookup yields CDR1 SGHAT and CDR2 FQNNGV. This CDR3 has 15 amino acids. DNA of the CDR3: TGTGCCAGCAGCTTAGCATCCCGGGGAGGCACTGAAGCTTTCTTT. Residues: CASSLASRGGTEAFF.

CDR3 residues: CASSFTGPVGNQPQHF. In DNA form, the CDR3 reads TGTGCCAGCAGTTTCACAGGGCCGGTGGGCAATCAGCCCCAGCATTTT. The rearrangement links TRBV28 to TRBJ1-5, with a possible D match to TRBD1 (6 bases). The V end was cut by 3 bases, the J end by 2 bases, with 14 bases between. This CDR3 spans 16 amino acids. Germline CDR1 is MDHEN and CDR2 is SYDVKM.

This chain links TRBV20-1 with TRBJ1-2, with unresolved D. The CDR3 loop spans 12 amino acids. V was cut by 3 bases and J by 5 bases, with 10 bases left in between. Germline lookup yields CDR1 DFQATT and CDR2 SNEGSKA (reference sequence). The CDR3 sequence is CSASGGRYGYTF. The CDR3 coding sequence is TGCAGTGCTAGTGGCGGGAGGTATGGCTACACCTTC.

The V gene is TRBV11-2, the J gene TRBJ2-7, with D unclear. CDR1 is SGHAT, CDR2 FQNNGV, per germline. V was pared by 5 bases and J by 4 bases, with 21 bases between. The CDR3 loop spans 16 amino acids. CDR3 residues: CASSPPVFGWLYEQYF. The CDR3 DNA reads TGTGCCAGCAGCCCTCCGGTTTTCGGTTGGCTTTACGAGCAGTACTTC.

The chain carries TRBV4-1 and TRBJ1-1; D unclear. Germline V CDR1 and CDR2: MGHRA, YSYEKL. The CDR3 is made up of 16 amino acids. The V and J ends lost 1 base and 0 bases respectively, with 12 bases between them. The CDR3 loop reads CASSQGTGLVNTEAFF. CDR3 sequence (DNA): TGCGCCAGCAGCCAAGGGACCGGGCTGGTGAACACTGAAGCTTTCTTT.

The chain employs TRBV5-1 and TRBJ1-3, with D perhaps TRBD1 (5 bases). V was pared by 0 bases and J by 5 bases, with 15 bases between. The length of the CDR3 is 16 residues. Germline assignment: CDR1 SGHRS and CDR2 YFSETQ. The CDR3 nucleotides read TGCGCCAGCAGCTTGGGCAGGGATGATAGACGAAACACCATATATTTT. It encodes CASSLGRDDRRNTIYF.

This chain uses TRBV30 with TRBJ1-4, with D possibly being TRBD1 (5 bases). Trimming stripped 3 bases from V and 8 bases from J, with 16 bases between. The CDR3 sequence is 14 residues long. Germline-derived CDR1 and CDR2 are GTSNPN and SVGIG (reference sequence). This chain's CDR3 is CAWSTGGEKEKLFF. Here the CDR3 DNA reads TGTGCCTGGAGCACGGGGGGGGAGAAAGAAAAACTGTTTTTT.

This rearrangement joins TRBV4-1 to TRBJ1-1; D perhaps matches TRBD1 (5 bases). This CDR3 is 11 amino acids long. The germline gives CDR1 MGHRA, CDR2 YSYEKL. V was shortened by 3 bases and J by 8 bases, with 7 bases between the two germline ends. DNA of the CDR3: TGCGCCAGCAGCCACTACAGGGAAGCTTTCTTT. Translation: CASSHYREAFF.

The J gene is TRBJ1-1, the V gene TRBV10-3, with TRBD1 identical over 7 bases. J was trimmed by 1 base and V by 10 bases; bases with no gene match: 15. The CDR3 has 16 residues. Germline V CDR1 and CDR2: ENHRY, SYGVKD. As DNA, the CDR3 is TGTGCCACTCACAGGACAGGAGCTACCAAGAACACTGAAGCTTTCTTT. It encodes CATHRTGATKNTEAFF.

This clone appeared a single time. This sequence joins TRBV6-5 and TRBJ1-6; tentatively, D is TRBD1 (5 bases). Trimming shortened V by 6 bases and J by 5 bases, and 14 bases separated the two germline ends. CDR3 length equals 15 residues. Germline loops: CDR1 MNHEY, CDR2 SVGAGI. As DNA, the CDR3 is TGTGCCAGCAGCTGGGGAGGGGCGGATAATTCACCCCTCCACTTT. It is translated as CASSWGGADNSPLHF.

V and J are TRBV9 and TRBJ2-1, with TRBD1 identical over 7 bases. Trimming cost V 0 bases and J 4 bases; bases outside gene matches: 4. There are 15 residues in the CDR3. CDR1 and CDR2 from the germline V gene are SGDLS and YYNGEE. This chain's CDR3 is CASSVATGTYNEQFF. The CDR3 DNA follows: TGTGCCAGCAGCGTAGCGACAGGGACGTACAATGAGCAGTTCTTC.

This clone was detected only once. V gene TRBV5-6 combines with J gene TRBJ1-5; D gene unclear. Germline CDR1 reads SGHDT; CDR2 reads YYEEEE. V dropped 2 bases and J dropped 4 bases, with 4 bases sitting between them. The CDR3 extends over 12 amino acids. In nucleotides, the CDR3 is TGTGCCAGCAGCTTAACGAATCAGCCCCAGCATTTT. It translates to CASSLTNQPQHF.

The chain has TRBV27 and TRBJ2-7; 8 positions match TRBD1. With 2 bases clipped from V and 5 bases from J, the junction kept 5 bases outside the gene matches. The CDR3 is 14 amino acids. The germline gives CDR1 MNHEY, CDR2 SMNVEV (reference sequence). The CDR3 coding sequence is TGTGCCAGCAGTTTAAGTTCAGGGGGCGACGAGCAGTACTTC. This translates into CASSLSSGGDEQYF.

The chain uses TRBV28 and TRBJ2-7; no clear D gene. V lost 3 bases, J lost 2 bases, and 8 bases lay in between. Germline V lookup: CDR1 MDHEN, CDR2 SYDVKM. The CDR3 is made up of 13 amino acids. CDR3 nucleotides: TGTGCCAGCAGTTTCGCTTCCCCCTACGAGCAGTACTTC. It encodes CASSFASPYEQYF.

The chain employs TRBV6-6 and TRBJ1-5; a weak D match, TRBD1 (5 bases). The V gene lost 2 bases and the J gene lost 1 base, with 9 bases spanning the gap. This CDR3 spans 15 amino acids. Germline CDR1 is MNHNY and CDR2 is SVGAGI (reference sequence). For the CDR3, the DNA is TGTGCCAGCAGTTACCTACAGGCAAGCAATCAGCCCCAGCATTTT. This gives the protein CASSYLQASNQPQHF.

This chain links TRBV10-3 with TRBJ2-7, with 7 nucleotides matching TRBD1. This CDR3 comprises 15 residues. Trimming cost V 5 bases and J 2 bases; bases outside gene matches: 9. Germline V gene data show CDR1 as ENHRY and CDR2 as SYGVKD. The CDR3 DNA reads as TGTGCCATCAGTAACACCGGGACAGTGGCCTACGAGCAGTACTTC. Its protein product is CAISNTGTVAYEQYF.

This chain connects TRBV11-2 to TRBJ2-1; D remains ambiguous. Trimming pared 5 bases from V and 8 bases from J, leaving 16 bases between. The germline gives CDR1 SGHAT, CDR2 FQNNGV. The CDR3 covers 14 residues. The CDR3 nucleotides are TGTGCCAGCAGCCCCGTGGGTAGCCGGCATGAGCAGTTCTTC. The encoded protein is CASSPVGSRHEQFF. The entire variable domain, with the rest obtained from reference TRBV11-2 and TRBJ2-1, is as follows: EAGVAQSPRYKIIEKRQSVAFWCNPISGHATLYWYQQILGQGPKLLIQFQNNGVVDDSQLPKDRFSAERLKGVDSTLKIQPAKLEDSAVYLCASSPVGSRHEQFFGPGTRLTVL.

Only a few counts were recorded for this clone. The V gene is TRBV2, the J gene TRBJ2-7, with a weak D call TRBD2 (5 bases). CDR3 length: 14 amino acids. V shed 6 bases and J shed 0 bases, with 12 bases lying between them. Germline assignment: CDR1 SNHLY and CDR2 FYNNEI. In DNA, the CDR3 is TGTGCCAGCAGGGTACGACTAAGCTCCTACGAGCAGTACTTC. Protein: CASRVRLSSYEQYF.

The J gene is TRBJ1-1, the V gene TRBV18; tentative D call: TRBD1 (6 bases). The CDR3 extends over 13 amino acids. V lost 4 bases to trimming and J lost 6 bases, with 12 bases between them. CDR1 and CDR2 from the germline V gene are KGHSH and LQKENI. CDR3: CASSQAQGPEAFF. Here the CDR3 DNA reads TGTGCCAGCTCACAAGCACAGGGTCCTGAAGCTTTCTTT.

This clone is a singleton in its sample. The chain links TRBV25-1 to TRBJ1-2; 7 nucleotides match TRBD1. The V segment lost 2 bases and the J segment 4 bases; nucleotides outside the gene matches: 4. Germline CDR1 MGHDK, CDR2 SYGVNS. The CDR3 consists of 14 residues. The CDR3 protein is CASSEADRFYGYTF. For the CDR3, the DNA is TGTGCCAGCAGTGAAGCGGACAGGTTCTATGGCTACACCTTC.